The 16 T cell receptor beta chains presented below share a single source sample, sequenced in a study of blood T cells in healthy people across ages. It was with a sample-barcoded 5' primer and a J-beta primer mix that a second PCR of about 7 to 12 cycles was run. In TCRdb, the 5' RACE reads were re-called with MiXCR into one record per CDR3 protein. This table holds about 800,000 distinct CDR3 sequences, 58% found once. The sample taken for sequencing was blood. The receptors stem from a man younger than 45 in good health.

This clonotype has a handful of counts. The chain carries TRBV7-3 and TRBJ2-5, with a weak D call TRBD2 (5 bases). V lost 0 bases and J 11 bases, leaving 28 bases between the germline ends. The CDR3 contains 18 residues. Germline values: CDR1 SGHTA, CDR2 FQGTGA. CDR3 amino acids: CASSLTSGSSPTYNEQYF. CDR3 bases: TGTGCCAGCAGCTTAACCTCCGGTTCTAGCCCAACCTACAATGAGCAGTACTTC.

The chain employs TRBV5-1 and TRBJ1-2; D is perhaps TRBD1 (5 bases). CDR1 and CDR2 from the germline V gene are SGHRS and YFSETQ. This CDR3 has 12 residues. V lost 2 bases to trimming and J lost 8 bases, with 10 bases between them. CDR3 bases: TGCGCCAGCAGCTTTGCAGGGCAAGGCTACACCTTC. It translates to CASSFAGQGYTF.

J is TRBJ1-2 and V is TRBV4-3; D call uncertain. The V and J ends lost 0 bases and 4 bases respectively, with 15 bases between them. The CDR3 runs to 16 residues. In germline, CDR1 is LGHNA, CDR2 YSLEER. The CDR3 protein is CASSQDSAGFGYGYTF. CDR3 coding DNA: TGCGCCAGCAGCCAAGATTCCGCGGGGTTCGGCTATGGCTACACCTTC.

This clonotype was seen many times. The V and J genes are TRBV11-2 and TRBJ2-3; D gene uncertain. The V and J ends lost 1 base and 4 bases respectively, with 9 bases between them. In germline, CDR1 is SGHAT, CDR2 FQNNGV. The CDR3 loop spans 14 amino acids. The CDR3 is CASSLADAADTQYF. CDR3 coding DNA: TGTGCCAGCAGCTTAGCGGACGCTGCAGATACGCAGTATTTT.

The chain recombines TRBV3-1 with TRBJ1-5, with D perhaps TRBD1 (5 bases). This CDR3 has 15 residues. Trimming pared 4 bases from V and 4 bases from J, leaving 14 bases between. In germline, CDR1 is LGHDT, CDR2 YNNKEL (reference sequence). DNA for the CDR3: TGTGCCAGCAGCCCGACAGCGCAGCCAAATCAGCCCCAGCATTTT. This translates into CASSPTAQPNQPQHF.

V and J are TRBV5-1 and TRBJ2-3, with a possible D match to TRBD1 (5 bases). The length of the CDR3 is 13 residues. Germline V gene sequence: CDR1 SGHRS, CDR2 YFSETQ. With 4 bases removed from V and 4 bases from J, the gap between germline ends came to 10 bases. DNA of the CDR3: TGCGCCAGCAGCGATCAGGGCTCAGATACGCAGTATTTT. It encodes CASSDQGSDTQYF.

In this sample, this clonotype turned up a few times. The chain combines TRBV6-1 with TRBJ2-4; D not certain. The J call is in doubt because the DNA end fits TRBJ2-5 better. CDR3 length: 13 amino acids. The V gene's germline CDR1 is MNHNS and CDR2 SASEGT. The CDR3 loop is CASTARLGETQYF. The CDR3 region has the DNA TGTGCCAGCACCGCTCGGTTAGGAGAGACCCAGTACTTC.

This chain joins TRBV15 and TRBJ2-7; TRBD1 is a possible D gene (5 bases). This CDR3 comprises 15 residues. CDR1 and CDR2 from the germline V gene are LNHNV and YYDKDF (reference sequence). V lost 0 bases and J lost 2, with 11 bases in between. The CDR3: CATSREQVLTYEQYF. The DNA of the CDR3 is TGTGCCACCAGCAGAGAACAGGTTCTAACCTACGAGCAGTACTTC.

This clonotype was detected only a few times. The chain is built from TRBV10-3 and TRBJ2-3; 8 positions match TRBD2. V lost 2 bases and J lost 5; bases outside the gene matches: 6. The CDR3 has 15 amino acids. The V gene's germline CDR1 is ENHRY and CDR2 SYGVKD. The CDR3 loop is CAISEDKTSVDTQYF. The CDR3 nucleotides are TGTGCCATCAGTGAGGATAAGACTAGCGTAGATACGCAGTATTTT.

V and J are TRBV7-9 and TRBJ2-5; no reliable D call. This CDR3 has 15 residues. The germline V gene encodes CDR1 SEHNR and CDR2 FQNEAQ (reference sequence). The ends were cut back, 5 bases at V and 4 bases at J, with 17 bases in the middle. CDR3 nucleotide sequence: TGTGCCAGCAGCCCCCCGGATCTGACCCCAGAGACCCAGTACTTC. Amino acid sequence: CASSPPDLTPETQYF.

Here the CDR3 reads CASHHRRSSYNEQFF. In nucleotides, the CDR3 is TGTGCCAGTCACCACCGAAGGAGCTCCTACAATGAGCAGTTCTTC. The chain is built from TRBV6-5 and TRBJ2-1, with unresolved D. V was shortened by 9 bases and J by 0 bases, with 15 bases between the two germline ends. CDR3 length: 15 amino acids. The germline V gene encodes CDR1 MNHEY and CDR2 SVGAGI.

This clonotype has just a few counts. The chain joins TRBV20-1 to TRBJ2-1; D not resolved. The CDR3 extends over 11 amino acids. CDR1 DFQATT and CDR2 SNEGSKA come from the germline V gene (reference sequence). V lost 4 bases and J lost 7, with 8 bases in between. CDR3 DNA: TGCAGTGCTATAAGTTGGAATGAGCAGTTCTTC. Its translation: CSAISWNEQFF.

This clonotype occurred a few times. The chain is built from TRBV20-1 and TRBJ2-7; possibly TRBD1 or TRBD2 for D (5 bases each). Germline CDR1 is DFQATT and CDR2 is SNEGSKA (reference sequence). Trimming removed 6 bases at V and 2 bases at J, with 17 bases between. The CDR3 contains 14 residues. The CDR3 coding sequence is TGCAGTGCCCAGGGACCCGATTTTACCTACGAGCAGTACTTC. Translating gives CSAQGPDFTYEQYF.

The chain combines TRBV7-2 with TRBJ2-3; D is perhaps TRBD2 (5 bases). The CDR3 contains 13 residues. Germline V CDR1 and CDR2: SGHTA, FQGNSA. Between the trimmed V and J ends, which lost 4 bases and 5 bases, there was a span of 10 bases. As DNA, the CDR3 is TGTGCCAGCAGCTCCTACGCGGGAGATACGCAGTATTTT. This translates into CASSSYAGDTQYF.

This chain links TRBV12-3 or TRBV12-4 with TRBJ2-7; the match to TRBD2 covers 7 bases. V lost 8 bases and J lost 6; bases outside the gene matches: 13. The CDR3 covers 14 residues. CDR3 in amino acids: CASSKKREGVEQYF. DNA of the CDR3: TGTGCCAGCTCGAAAAAGAGGGAGGGCGTCGAGCAGTACTTC.

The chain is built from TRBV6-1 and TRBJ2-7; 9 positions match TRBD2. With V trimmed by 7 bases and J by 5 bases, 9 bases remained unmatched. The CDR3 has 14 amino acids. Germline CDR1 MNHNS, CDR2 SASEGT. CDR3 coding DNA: TGTGCCAGCAACATCCTAGCGGGGCGTAACGAGCAGTACTTC. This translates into CASNILAGRNEQYF.